Detailed here is one TCR beta chain. The data derive from a study of blood T cell repertoires in COVID-19. V was shortened by 1 base and J by 1 base, with 4 bases between the two germline ends. Germline V gene sequence: CDR1 SGHVS, CDR2 FQNEAQ. The CDR3 totals 13 residues. Here immunoSEQ multiplex PCR was the method, and the copy in TCRdb shows in-frame clones only, minus some. The table shows under 130,000 clones, with less than 85% occurring only once. The sequenced material came from peripheral blood. V is TRBV7-8 and J is TRBJ1-1, with D unclear. The clonotype originates from a man in his 70s with active or convalescent COVID-19. The CDR3 sequence: CASSLEANTEAFF. The DNA of the CDR3 is TGTGCCAGCAGCTTAGAAGCGAACACTGAAGCTTTCTTT.